This section outlines one T cell receptor beta chain sequence together with its context. Its antigen remains unidentified. TCR beta cDNA libraries included unique molecular identifiers. Each sample of about 1 to 10 million input T cells yielded about 500,000 cDNA molecules, so each molecule approximated one T cell. TCRdb re-called the PCR reads with MiXCR, one entry per CDR3 protein. The sample holds about 680,000 distinct CDR3 sequences; approximately 60% are singletons and the top ten take approximately 10%. Trimming removed 3 bases at V and 9 bases at J, with 15 bases between. Per the germline V gene, CDR1 is DFQATT and CDR2 is SNEGSKA (reference sequence). This CDR3 is built from 13 residues. This entry is derived from a study of post-analysis software for immune sequencing data. Regarding the study as a whole: Four to six TRBV segments (TRBV5-6, TRBV5-1 and TRBV20-1 among them) occurred more frequently in patients than in controls. Among multiple sclerosis patients, normalized Chao1 diversity was significantly below that of controls.

The origin of this receptor is a girl aged 2-10 years with multiple sclerosis. This chain connects TRBV20-1 to TRBJ2-1, with no clear D. Sequencing input: blood. The CDR3 DNA reads as TGCAGTGCTAGGAAAGGGTGGGCTTTTGAGCAGTTCTTC. Translating gives CSARKGWAFEQFF.